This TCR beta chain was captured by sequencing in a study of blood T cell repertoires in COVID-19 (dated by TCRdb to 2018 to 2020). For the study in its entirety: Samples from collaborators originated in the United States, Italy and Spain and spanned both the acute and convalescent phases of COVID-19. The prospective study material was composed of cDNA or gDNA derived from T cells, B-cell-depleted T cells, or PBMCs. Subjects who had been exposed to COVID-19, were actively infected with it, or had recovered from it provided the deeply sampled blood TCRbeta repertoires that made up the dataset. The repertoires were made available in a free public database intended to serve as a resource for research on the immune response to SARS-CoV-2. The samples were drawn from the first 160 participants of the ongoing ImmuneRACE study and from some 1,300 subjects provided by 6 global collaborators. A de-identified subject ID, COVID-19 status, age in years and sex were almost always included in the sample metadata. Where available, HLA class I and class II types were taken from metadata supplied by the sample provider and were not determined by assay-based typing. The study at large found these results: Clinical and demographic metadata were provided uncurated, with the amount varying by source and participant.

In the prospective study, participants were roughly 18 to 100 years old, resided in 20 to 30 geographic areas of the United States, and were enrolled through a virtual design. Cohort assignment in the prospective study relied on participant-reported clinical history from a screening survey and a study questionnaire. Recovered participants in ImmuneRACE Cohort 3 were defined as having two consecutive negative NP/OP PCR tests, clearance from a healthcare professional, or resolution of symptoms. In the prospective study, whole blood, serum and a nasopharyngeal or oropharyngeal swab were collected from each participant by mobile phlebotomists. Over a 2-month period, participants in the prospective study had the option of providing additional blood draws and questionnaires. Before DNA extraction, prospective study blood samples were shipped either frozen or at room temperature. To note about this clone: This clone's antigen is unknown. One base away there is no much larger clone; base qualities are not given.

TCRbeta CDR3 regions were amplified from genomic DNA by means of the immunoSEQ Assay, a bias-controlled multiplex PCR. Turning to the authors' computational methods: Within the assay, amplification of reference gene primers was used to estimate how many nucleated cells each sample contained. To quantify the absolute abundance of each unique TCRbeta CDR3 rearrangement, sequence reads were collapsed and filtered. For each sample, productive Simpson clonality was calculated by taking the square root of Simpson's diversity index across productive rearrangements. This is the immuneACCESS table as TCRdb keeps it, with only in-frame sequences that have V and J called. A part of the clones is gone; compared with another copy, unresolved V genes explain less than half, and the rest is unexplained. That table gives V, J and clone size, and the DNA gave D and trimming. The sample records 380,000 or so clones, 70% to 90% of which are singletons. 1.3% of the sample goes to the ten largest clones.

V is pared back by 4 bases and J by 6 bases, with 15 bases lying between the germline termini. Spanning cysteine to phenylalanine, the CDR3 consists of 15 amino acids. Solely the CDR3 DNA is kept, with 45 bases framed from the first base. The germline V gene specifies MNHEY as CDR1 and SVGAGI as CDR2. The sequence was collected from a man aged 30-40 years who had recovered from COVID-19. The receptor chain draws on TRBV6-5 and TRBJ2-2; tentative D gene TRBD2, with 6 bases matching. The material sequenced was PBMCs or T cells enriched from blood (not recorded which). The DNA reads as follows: TGTGCCAGCAGTTGGCTCTTTGGGGACTCCGGGGAGCTGTTTTTT. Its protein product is CASSWLFGDSGELFF.